This T cell receptor (beta chain) originates from a study of immune evolution from preneoplasia to lung adenocarcinoma. The germline V gene has CDR1 SGHVS and CDR2 FNYEAQ. V trimming: 5 bases; J trimming: 9 bases; junction bases outside the gene matches: 14. CDR3 length: 15 residues. The assay was immunoSEQ multiplex PCR, and TCRdb's table has in-frame clones only and misses some. The sample lists over 7,000 clones, 65% to 85% occurring once. This rearrangement joins TRBV7-6 to TRBJ2-7; 9 nucleotides agree with TRBD1. The TCR originated in a person aged 65-85 years with lung adenocarcinoma. The sample comprised FFPE adjacent normal lung tissue. The CDR3 DNA reads as TGTGCCAGCAGCCCTGAAGGACAGGGGCGGGTGAGGCAGTACTTC. Translated: CASSPEGQGRVRQYF.